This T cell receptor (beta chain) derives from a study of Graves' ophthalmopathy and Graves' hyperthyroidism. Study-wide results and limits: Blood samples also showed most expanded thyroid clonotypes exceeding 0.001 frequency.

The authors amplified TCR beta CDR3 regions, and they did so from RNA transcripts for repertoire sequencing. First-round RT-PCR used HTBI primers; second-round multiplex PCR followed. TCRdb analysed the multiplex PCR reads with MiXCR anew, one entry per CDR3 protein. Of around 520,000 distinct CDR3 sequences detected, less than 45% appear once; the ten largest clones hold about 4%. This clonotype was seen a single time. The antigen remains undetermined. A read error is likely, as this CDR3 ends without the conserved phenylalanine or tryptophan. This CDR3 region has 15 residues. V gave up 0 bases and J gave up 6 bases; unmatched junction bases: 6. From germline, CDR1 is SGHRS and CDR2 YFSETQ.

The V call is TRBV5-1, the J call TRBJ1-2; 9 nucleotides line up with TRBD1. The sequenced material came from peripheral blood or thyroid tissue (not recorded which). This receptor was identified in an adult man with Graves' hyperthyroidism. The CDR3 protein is CASSLGRQGVDGYTL. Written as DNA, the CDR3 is TGCGCCAGCAGCTTGGGCAGACAGGGGGTGGATGGCTACACCCTC.